These 26 T cell receptor beta chains came from one sample sequenced in a study of blood T cell repertoires in COVID-19. Clones were sequenced by immunoSEQ multiplex PCR, and TCRdb holds only the in-frame ones, with some missing. The sample lists under 80,000 clones, 88% occurring once. The specimen sequenced was peripheral blood. These receptors all come from a human donor in a cohort sampled during active COVID-19.

This clone has only a few counts. V and J are TRBV4-1 and TRBJ2-7, with 10 nucleotides matching TRBD1. Germline V lookup: CDR1 MGHRA, CDR2 YSYEKL. V trimming: 3 bases; J trimming: 7 bases; junction bases outside the gene matches: 6. The CDR3 is made up of 14 amino acids. CDR3 loop: CASSQRTGGREQYF. The CDR3 DNA is TGCGCCAGCAGCCAGCGGACAGGGGGGAGGGAGCAGTACTTC.

CDR3 sequence reads: CASRDRDRGYNSPLHF. CDR3 nucleotides: TGTGCCAGCAGAGACCGGGACAGGGGCTATAATTCACCCCTCCACTTT. V gene TRBV10-3 combines with J gene TRBJ1-6, with 10 nucleotides matching TRBD1. CDR1 is ENHRY and CDR2 is SYGVKD in the germline V gene. The V segment lost 10 bases and the J segment 3 bases; nucleotides outside the gene matches: 9. CDR3 size: 16 residues.

The CDR3 DNA reads as TGTGCCAGCCGTACAGGACCCTATGGCTACACCTTC. This gives the protein CASRTGPYGYTF. The V and J genes are TRBV2 and TRBJ1-2, with D perhaps TRBD1 (5 bases). V was trimmed by 8 bases and J by 4 bases, leaving 11 bases between them. Germline lookup yields CDR1 SNHLY and CDR2 FYNNEI. The CDR3 has 12 residues.

CDR3 protein: CASSSYSGRVPYEQYV. DNA for the CDR3: TGTGCCAGCAGCTCCTACAGCGGGAGGGTCCCCTACGAGCAGTACGTC. The rearrangement uses TRBV11-2 and TRBJ2-7, with 10 positions matching TRBD2. CDR1 is SGHAT and CDR2 is FQNNGV in the germline V gene. There are 16 residues in the CDR3. J was trimmed by 2 bases and V by 4 bases; bases with no gene match: 8.

The V and J genes are TRBV5-1 and TRBJ1-4; maybe TRBD1 (5 bases). The CDR3 runs 17 residues. Looked up from germline, CDR1 is SGHRS and CDR2 is YFSETQ. The V end was cut by 0 bases, the J end by 1 base, with 13 bases between. The DNA of the CDR3 is TGCGCCAGCAGCTTGGATGCGGGGGGATTAACTAATGAAAAACTGTTTTTT. The encoded protein is CASSLDAGGLTNEKLFF. The entire variable domain, with the rest obtained from reference TRBV5-1 and TRBJ1-4, is as follows: KAGVTQTPRYLIKTRGQQVTLSCSPISGHRSVSWYQQTPGQGLQFLFEYFSETQRNKGNFPGRFSGRQFSNSRSEMNVSTLELGDSALYLCASSLDAGGLTNEKLFFGSGTQLSVL.

This chain uses TRBV5-6 with TRBJ1-2; D uncertain. The CDR3 runs to 15 residues. Germline-derived CDR1 and CDR2 are SGHDT and YYEEEE. Between the trimmed V and J ends, which lost 2 bases and 6 bases, there was a span of 17 bases. The CDR3 DNA follows: TGTGCCAGCAGCTTCGGAGGCGCTTCAGTCCATGGCTACACCTTC. This sequence encodes CASSFGGASVHGYTF.

The CDR3 coding sequence is TGCGCCAGCAGACCCAGGACAGCCTCGACAGAGACCCAGTACTTC. This sequence encodes CASRPRTASTETQYF. The V gene is TRBV5-1, the J gene TRBJ2-5; a weak D match, TRBD1 (6 bases). CDR1 and CDR2 from the germline V gene are SGHRS and YFSETQ. The CDR3 runs 15 residues. The V end lost 5 bases, the J end lost 4 bases, and 18 bases lay between the germline ends. Full variable domain (missing parts from reference TRBV5-1 and TRBJ2-5): KAGVTQTPRYLIKTRGQQVTLSCSPISGHRSVSWYQQTPGQGLQFLFEYFSETQRNKGNFPGRFSGRQFSNSRSEMNVSTLELGDSALYLCASRPRTASTETQYFGPGTRLLVL.

This clone showed up just a few times. V and J are TRBV5-8 and TRBJ2-7; 7 bases align to TRBD1. The CDR3 has 15 residues. V was clipped by 1 base and J by 2 bases; unmatched bases: 6. In germline, CDR1 is SGHTS, CDR2 YDEGEE. CDR3 sequence (DNA): TGTGCCAGCAGCTTGAGACCCGGGACAGCCTACGAGCAGTACTTC. The encoded protein is CASSLRPGTAYEQYF.

The chain recombines TRBV9 with TRBJ2-2; no clear D gene. The V end lost 0 bases, the J end lost 1 base, and 4 bases lay between the germline ends. The CDR3 runs 14 residues. In germline, CDR1 is SGDLS, CDR2 YYNGEE. The CDR3 nucleotides are TGTGCCAGCAGCGTAGGAGGGAACACCGGGGAGCTGTTTTTT. Encoded protein: CASSVGGNTGELFF.

The chain links TRBV2 to TRBJ1-6; D possibly corresponds to TRBD1 (6 bases). The V gene lost 4 bases and the J gene lost 0 bases, with 13 bases spanning the gap. The CDR3 runs 17 residues. Germline V lookup: CDR1 SNHLY, CDR2 FYNNEI. Written as DNA, the CDR3 is TGTGCCAGCAGTGTGGGACATTTGGGCTCCTATAATTCACCCCTCCACTTT. Translating it yields CASSVGHLGSYNSPLHF.

The rearrangement uses TRBV3-1 (or the pseudogene TRBV3-2) and TRBJ2-1; 7 positions match TRBD2. CDR1 and CDR2 from the germline V gene are LGHDT and YNNKEL (reference sequence). V lost 5 bases, J lost 12 bases, and 13 bases stayed unmatched. CDR3 length: 14 amino acids. The DNA of the CDR3 is TGTGCCAGCAGCGCCCGGGGGGAAGGGCTTATGCAGTTCTTC. Translating gives CASSARGEGLMQFF.

The V and J genes are TRBV3-1 (or the pseudogene TRBV3-2) and TRBJ2-1; 9 bases align to TRBD2. Germline CDR1 LGHDT, CDR2 YNNKEL (reference sequence). This CDR3 has 13 residues. The junction had 1 base not matched to a gene; V was cut back by 1 base and J by 9 bases. The CDR3 nucleotides are TGTGCCAGCAGCCAAGGGCGGGAGGGTGAGCAGTTCTTC. It is translated as CASSQGREGEQFF.

The chain links TRBV2 to TRBJ1-2; D gene unclear. Germline lookup yields CDR1 SNHLY and CDR2 FYNNEI. CDR3 length equals 15 residues. Trimming left V 2 bases short and J 3 bases short, with 13 bases between. In DNA form, the CDR3 reads TGTGCCAGCAGTGAAAGAACCGTTCTAGACTATGGCTACACCTTC. It specifies CASSERTVLDYGYTF.

CDR3 loop: CASSPWTSAGGGQETQYF. The CDR3 DNA is TGTGCCAGCAGCCCTTGGACTAGCGCAGGCGGGGGCCAAGAGACCCAGTACTTC. This chain links TRBV11-3 with TRBJ2-5, with 9 bases that match TRBD2. This CDR3 comprises 18 residues. Germline V lookup: CDR1 SGHNT, CDR2 YENEEA. J gave up 1 base and V 5 bases, and 14 bases lay outside the gene matches.

V and J are TRBV7-8 and TRBJ2-3; D remains ambiguous. This CDR3 comprises 12 residues. Trimming stripped 5 bases from V and 6 bases from J, with 9 bases between. Germline V gene sequence: CDR1 SGHVS, CDR2 FQNEAQ. The CDR3 here is CASSLHLDTQYF. The CDR3 nucleotides are TGTGCCAGCAGCCTCCATTTGGATACGCAGTATTTT.

The CDR3 region has the DNA TGTGCCAGCACAAGACAGGCGGCCGGGGAGCTGTTTTTT. It translates to CASTRQAAGELFF. V and J are TRBV3-1 (or the pseudogene TRBV3-2) and TRBJ2-2; a possible D gene is TRBD1 (6 bases). V gave up 7 bases and J gave up 6 bases, with 12 bases separating them. The CDR3 runs to 13 residues. The V gene's germline CDR1 is LGHDT and CDR2 YNNKEL (reference sequence).

The chain combines TRBV3-1 (or the pseudogene TRBV3-2) with TRBJ1-1; D unresolved. This CDR3 has 14 amino acids. Germline V CDR1 and CDR2: LGHDT, YNNKEL (reference sequence). V lost 1 base and J lost 1, with 7 bases in between. CDR3: CASSQVHPNTEAFF. CDR3 DNA: TGTGCCAGCAGCCAAGTCCATCCGAACACTGAAGCTTTCTTT.

V usage is TRBV6-5 and J usage is TRBJ1-1, with TRBD1 as a possible D gene (5 bases). Trimming pared 6 bases from V and 3 bases from J, leaving 11 bases between. The CDR3 loop spans 13 amino acids. CDR1 MNHEY and CDR2 SVGAGI come from the germline V gene. The CDR3 loop reads CASRAWGDTEAFF. The CDR3 nucleotides are TGTGCCAGCAGGGCATGGGGGGACACTGAAGCTTTCTTT.

This chain uses TRBV18 with TRBJ2-7, with 11 bases aligning to TRBD1. The germline V gene encodes CDR1 KGHSH and CDR2 LQKENI. CDR3 length: 15 amino acids. Trimming at V came to 3 bases and at J to 2 bases, leaving 3 bases not matched to a gene. This chain's CDR3 is CASSPRDRGAYEQYF. In nucleotides, the CDR3 is TGTGCCAGCTCACCCCGGGACAGGGGGGCCTACGAGCAGTACTTC.

The J gene is TRBJ2-1, the V gene TRBV19, with 10 bases identical to TRBD2. Germline V CDR1 and CDR2: LNHDA, SQIVND (reference sequence). The CDR3 sequence is 16 residues long. Trimming at V came to 8 bases and at J to 7 bases, leaving 14 bases not matched to a gene. This chain's CDR3 is CASWGTSGEGRNEQFF. For the CDR3, the DNA is TGTGCCAGTTGGGGAACTAGCGGGGAGGGCAGAAATGAGCAGTTCTTC.

This sequence joins TRBV2 and TRBJ2-1; 8 positions match TRBD2. CDR3 length: 14 amino acids. Looked up from germline, CDR1 is SNHLY and CDR2 is FYNNEI. The V gene end was trimmed by 7 bases and the J gene end by 8 bases; junction bases not matched to a gene: 10. CDR3 DNA: TGTGCCAGCACCCCCGGGACTAGTCTCGATGAGCAGTTCTTC. Translation: CASTPGTSLDEQFF.

This rearrangement joins TRBV29-1 to TRBJ2-1; no clear D gene. Deletions cut 1 base from V and 8 bases from J, with 12 bases between. The length of the CDR3 is 13 residues. CDR1 and CDR2 (germline): SQVTM, ANQGSEA. Written as DNA, the CDR3 is TGCAGCGTTGAAGTCGCGGCCCCCGATGAGCAGTTCTTC. This sequence encodes CSVEVAAPDEQFF.

V usage is TRBV27 and J usage is TRBJ2-1; TRBD2 matches at 8 bases. Germline lookup yields CDR1 MNHEY and CDR2 SMNVEV (reference sequence). With V trimmed by 2 bases and J by 0 bases, 3 bases remained unmatched. The CDR3 totals 16 residues. CDR3 protein: CASSLGSGSSYNEQFF. CDR3 nucleotides: TGTGCCAGCAGTTTAGGGAGCGGGAGCTCCTACAATGAGCAGTTCTTC.

The chain joins TRBV2 to TRBJ2-5; 9 nucleotides line up with TRBD2. CDR3 length equals 15 residues. The V segment lost 2 bases and the J segment 4 bases; nucleotides outside the gene matches: 5. Germline V gene sequence: CDR1 SNHLY, CDR2 FYNNEI. CDR3 in amino acids: CASSERGLATETQYF. CDR3 in DNA: TGTGCCAGCAGTGAACGTGGACTAGCGACAGAGACCCAGTACTTC.

The chain employs TRBV7-3 and TRBJ2-1; TRBD2 is a possible D gene (6 bases). The germline gives CDR1 SGHTA, CDR2 FQGTGA. Trimming took 6 bases from V and 0 from J, leaving 15 bases between them. This CDR3 has 16 residues. The CDR3 bases are TGTGCCAGCAGTCCGACTAGTTGGAGCTCCTACAATGAGCAGTTCTTC. Residues: CASSPTSWSSYNEQFF.

This chain uses TRBV4-1 with TRBJ2-5; D possibly corresponds to TRBD2 (5 bases). Trimming shortened V by 0 bases and J by 7 bases, and 21 bases separated the two germline ends. This CDR3 has 17 amino acids. In germline, CDR1 is MGHRA, CDR2 YSYEKL. CDR3 region: CASSQDLAGRGWGTQYF. The CDR3 region has the DNA TGCGCCAGCAGCCAAGATCTGGCGGGCCGTGGTTGGGGGACCCAGTACTTC.